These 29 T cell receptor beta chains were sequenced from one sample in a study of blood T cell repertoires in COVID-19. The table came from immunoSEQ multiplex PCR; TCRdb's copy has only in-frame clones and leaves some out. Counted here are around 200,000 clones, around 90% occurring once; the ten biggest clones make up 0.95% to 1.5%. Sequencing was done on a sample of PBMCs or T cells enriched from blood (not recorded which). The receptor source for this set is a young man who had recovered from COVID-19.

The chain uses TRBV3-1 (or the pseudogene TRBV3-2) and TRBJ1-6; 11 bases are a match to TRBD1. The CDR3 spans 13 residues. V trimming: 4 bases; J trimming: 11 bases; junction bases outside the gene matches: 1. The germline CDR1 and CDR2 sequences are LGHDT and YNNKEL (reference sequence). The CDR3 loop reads CASSRDRGTPLHF. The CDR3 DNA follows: TGTGCCAGCAGCCGGGACAGGGGGACACCCCTCCACTTT.

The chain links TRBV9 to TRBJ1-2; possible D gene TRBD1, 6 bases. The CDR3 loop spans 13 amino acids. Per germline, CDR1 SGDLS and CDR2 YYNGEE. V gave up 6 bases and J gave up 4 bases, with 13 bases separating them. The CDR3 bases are TGTGCCAGCACGGGCCTACAGGGCTATGGCTACACCTTC. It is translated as CASTGLQGYGYTF.

This chain's CDR3 is CASTPVGGETQYF. The CDR3 region has the DNA TGTGCCAGCACCCCGGTGGGGGGGGAGACCCAGTACTTC. J is TRBJ2-5 and V is TRBV28; 7 bases line up with TRBD2. The CDR3 loop spans 13 amino acids. V shed 7 bases, J shed 5 bases, and the junction held 7 bases outside the gene matches. The V gene's germline CDR1 is MDHEN and CDR2 SYDVKM.

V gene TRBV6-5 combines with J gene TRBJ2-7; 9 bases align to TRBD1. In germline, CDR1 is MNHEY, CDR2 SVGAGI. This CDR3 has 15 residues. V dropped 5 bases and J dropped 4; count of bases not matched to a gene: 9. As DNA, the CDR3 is TGTGCCAGCAGTACGGGACAGGGTTTAGGGTACGAGCAGTACTTC. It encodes CASSTGQGLGYEQYF.

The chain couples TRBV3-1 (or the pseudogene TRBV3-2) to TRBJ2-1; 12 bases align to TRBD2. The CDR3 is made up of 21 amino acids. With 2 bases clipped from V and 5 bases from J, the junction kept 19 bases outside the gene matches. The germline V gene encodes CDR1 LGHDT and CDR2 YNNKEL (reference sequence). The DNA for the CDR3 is TGTGCCAGCAGCCAACGGACTAGCGGGATACTAGGTGGGAGAATGAACAATGAGCAGTTCTTC. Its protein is CASSQRTSGILGGRMNNEQFF.

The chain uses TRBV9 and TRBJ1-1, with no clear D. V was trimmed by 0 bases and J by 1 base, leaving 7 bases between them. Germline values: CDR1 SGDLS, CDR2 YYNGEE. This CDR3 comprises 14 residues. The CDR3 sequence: CASSVGGQNTEAFF. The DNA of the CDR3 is TGTGCCAGCAGCGTAGGTGGGCAGAACACTGAAGCTTTCTTT.

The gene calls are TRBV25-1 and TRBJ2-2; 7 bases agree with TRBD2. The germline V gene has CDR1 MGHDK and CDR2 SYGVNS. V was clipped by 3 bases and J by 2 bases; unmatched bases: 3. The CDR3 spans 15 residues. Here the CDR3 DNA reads TGTGCCAGCAGTGAGAGCGGGGCCAACACCGGGGAGCTGTTTTTT. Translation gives CASSESGANTGELFF.

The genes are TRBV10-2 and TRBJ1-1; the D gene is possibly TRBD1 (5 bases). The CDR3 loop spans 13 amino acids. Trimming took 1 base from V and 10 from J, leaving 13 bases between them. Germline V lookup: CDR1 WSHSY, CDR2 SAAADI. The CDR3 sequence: CASSELSSGGAFF. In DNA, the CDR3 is TGCGCCAGCAGTGAGTTGTCCTCCGGGGGAGCTTTCTTT.

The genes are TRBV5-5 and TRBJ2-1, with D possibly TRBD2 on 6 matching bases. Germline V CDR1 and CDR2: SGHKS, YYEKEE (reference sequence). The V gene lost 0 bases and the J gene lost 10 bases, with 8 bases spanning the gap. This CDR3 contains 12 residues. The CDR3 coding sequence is TGTGCCAGCAGCTTGGTGCTAGCGGAGCAGTTCTTC. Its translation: CASSLVLAEQFF.

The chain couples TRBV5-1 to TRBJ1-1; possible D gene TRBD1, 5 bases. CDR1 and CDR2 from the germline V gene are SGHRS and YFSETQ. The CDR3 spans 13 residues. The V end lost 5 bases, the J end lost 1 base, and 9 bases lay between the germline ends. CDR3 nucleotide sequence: TGCGCCAGCAGTTCAGGGCCGAACACTGAAGCTTTCTTT. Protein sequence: CASSSGPNTEAFF.

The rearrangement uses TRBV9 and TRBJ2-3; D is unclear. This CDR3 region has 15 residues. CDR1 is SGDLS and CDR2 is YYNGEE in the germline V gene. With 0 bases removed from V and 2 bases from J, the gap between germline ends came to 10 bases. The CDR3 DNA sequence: TGTGCCAGCAGCGTAGGTAGCAGCCACACAGATACGCAGTATTTT. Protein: CASSVGSSHTDTQYF.

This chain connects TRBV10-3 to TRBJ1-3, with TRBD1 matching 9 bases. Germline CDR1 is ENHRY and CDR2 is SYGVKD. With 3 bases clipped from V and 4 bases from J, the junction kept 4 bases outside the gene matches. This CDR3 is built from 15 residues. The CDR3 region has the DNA TGTGCCATCAGTGACGGGGACAGGGCCGGAAACACCATATATTTT. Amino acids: CAISDGDRAGNTIYF.

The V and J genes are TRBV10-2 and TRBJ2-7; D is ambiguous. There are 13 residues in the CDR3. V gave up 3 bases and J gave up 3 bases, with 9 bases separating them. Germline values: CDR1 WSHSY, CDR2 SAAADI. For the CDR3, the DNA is TGCGCCAGCAGTGATTTTTTCCGCTACGAGCAGTACTTC. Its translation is CASSDFFRYEQYF.

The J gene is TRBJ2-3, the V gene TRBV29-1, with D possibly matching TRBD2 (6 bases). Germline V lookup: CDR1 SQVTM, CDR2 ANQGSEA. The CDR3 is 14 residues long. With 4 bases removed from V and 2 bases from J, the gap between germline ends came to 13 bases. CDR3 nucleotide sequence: TGCAGCGTTGCGGGAGACCGATACACAGATACGCAGTATTTT. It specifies CSVAGDRYTDTQYF.

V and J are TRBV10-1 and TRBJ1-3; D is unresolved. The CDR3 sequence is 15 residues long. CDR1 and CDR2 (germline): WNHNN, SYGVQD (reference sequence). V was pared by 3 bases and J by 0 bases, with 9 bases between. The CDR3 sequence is CASSDGGSSGNTIYF. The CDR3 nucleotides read TGCGCCAGCAGTGATGGCGGTAGCTCTGGAAACACCATATATTTT.

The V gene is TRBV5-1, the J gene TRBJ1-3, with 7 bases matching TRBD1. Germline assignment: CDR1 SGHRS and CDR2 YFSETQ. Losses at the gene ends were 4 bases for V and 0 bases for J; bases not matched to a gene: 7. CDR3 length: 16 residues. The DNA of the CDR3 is TGCGCCAGCAGCGCGGCAGGGGGTTTCTCTGGAAACACCATATATTTT. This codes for CASSAAGGFSGNTIYF.

CDR3 in DNA: TGTGCCAGTAGACAAAGCTCCTACAATGAGCAGTTCTTC. It translates to CASRQSSYNEQFF. The chain combines TRBV19 with TRBJ2-1, with D unclear. The CDR3 covers 13 residues. Trimming pared 6 bases from V and 0 bases from J, leaving 6 bases between. The germline V gene has CDR1 LNHDA and CDR2 SQIVND (reference sequence).

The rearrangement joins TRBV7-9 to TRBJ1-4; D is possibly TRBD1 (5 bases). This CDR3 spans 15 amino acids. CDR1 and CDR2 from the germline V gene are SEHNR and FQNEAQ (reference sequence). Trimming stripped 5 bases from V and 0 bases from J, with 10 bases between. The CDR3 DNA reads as TGTGCCAGCAGCACGACCAGGGCAACTAATGAAAAACTGTTTTTT. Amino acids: CASSTTRATNEKLFF.

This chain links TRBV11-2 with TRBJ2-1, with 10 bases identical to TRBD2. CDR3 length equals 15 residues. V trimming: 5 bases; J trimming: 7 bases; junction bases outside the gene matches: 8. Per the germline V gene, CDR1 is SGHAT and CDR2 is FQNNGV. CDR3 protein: CASSPPSGRVNEQFF. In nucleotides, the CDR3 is TGTGCCAGCAGCCCGCCGAGCGGGAGGGTTAATGAGCAGTTCTTC. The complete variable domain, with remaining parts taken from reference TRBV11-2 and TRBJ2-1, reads EAGVAQSPRYKIIEKRQSVAFWCNPISGHATLYWYQQILGQGPKLLIQFQNNGVVDDSQLPKDRFSAERLKGVDSTLKIQPAKLEDSAVYLCASSPPSGRVNEQFFGPGTRLTVL.

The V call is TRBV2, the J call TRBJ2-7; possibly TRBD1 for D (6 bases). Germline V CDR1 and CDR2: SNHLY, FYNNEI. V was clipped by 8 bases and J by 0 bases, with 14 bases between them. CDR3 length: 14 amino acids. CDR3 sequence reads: CASGPVGGSYEQYF. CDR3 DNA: TGTGCCAGCGGACCCGTAGGGGGCTCCTACGAGCAGTACTTC.

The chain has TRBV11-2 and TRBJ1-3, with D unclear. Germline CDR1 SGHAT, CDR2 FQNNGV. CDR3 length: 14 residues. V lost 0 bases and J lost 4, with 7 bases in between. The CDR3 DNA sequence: TGTGCCAGCAGCTTAGAGGCAATCGGAAACACCATATATTTT. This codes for CASSLEAIGNTIYF.

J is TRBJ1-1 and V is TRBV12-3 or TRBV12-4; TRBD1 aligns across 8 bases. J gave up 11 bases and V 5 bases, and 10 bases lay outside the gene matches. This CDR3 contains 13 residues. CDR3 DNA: TGTGCCAGCAGTCCCGCGACAGGGGATTTGGCTTTCTTT. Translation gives CASSPATGDLAFF.

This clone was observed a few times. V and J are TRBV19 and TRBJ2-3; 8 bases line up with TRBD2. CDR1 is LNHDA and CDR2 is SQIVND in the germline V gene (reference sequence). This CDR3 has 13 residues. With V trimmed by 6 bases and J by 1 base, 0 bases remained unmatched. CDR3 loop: CASSGGGTDTQYF. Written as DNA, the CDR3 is TGTGCCAGTAGCGGGGGGGGCACAGATACGCAGTATTTT.

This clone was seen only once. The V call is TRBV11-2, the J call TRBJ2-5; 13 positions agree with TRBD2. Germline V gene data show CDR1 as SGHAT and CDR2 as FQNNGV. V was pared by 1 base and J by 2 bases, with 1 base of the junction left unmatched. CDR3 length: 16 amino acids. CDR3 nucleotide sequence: TGTGCCAGCAGCTTAGGGACTAGCGGGAGTCAAGAGACCCAGTACTTC. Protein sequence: CASSLGTSGSQETQYF.

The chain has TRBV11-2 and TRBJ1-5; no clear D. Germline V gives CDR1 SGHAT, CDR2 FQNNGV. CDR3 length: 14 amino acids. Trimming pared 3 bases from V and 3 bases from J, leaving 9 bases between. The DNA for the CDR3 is TGTGCCAGCAGCTTCGGGAATTACAATCAGCCCCAGCATTTT. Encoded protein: CASSFGNYNQPQHF.

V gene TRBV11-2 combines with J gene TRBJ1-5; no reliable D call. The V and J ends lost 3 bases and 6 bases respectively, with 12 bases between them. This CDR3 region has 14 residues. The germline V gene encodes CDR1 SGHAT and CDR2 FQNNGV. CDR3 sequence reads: CASSFNGEGQPQHF. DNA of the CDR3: TGTGCCAGCAGCTTTAACGGGGAAGGTCAGCCCCAGCATTTT.

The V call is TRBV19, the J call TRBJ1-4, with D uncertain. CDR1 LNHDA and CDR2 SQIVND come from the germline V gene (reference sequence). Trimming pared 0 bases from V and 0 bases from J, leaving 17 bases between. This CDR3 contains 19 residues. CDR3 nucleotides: TGTGCCAGTAGTATAGATATACCTAGGAGGGCGCCAACTAATGAAAAACTGTTTTTT. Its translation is CASSIDIPRRAPTNEKLFF.

The DNA for the CDR3 is TGTGCCAGTAGTATAGAGACAGTCTCCTACGAGCAGTACTTC. Protein product: CASSIETVSYEQYF. This chain joins TRBV19 and TRBJ2-7; tentatively, D is TRBD1 (5 bases). The germline CDR1 and CDR2 sequences are LNHDA and SQIVND (reference sequence). There are 14 residues in the CDR3. The ends were cut back, 0 bases at V and 0 bases at J, with 6 bases in the middle.

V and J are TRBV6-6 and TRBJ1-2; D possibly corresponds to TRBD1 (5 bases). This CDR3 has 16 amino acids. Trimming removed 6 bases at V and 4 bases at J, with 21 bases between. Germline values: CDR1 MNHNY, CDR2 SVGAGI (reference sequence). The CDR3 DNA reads TGTGCCAGCAGCTCCACCGAGGGAGGGGTGGGCTATGGCTACACCTTC. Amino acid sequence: CASSSTEGGVGYGYTF.